This TCR beta chain was sequenced during a study of post-analysis software for immune sequencing data. Germline CDR1 and CDR2: SGHRS and YFSETQ. The CDR3 is 12 amino acids. Trimming left V 5 bases short and J 5 bases short, with 8 bases between. Findings of the study overall: Normalized Chao1 diversity in multiple sclerosis patients fell significantly below that of controls. Relative to controls, patients had roughly five TRBV segments at higher frequency, with TRBV5-6, TRBV5-1 and TRBV20-1 among these.

Built from TCR beta cDNA, the libraries had unique molecular identifiers in them. T cells numbering roughly 1 to 10 million gave rise to a few hundred thousand cDNA molecules. TCRdb re-called the PCR reads through MiXCR, storing one row per CDR3 protein. This sample has about 200,000 distinct CDR3 sequences, with 29% found just once. Turning to this clonotype: Its antigen is still unknown.

The sequence came from a girl aged 2-17 years with multiple sclerosis. The sequenced sample was blood. The chain recombines TRBV5-1 with TRBJ2-1; D is uncertain. The chain's CDR3 is CASRPSDNEQFF. DNA for the CDR3: TGCGCCAGCAGGCCCAGCGACAATGAGCAGTTCTTC. Based on the CDR3 plus reference TRBV5-1 and TRBJ2-1, the full variable domain is KAGVTQTPRYLIKTRGQQVTLSCSPISGHRSVSWYQQTPGQGLQFLFEYFSETQRNKGNFPGRFSGRQFSNSRSEMNVSTLELGDSALYLCASRPSDNEQFFGPGTRLTVL.